The subject of this entry is one T cell receptor beta chain. This entry belongs to a study of blood T cell repertoires in COVID-19. Study-level background: The United States, Italy and Spain provided the acute and convalescent COVID-19 samples.

Between the trimmed V and J ends, which lost 5 bases and 0 bases, there was a span of 20 bases. The CDR3 covers 18 residues. Germline V CDR1 and CDR2: SGHAT, FQNNGV. Original analysis: Scientists estimated how many nucleated cells there were by amplifying reference gene primers. Assay used: immunoSEQ multiplex PCR; TCRdb lists only in-frame clones, some missing. V, J and clone size are those of that table, while D and trimming were read from the DNA. The table lists more than 11,000 clones, approximately 87% of them singletons, with over 15% in the top ten. The sample comprised peripheral blood. The chain couples TRBV11-2 to TRBJ1-3, with a weak D call TRBD1 (6 bases). This receptor was identified in a man in his forties with active or convalescent COVID-19. The CDR3 sequence: CASSLTGQEIDSGNTIYF. CDR3 sequence (DNA): TGTGCCAGCAGCCTAACGGGACAAGAAATTGACTCTGGAAACACCATATATTTT.